This T cell receptor beta chain originates from a study of T-cell reconstitution after alpha-beta-depleted transplantation in children. Library preparation (for TCRbeta) was performed with unique molecular identifiers. TCRdb re-derived calls from the PCR reads in MiXCR, one entry per CDR3 protein. This sample has around 380,000 distinct CDR3 sequences, with approximately 11% found just once. The CDR3 extends over 14 amino acids. Per germline, CDR1 DFQATT and CDR2 SNEGSKA (reference sequence). The V gene lost 0 bases and the J gene lost 3 bases, with 11 bases spanning the gap. This clonotype was observed a few times.

This specimen was PBMCs from the stem cell graft donor, taken from the stem cell graft. The sequence derives from a human donor who donated a stem cell graft to a child with acute myeloid leukemia. The chain couples TRBV20-1 to TRBJ1-2; tentatively, D is TRBD1 (6 bases). In DNA form, the CDR3 reads TGCAGTGCTAGAGATCAAGGGGGTCACTATGGCTACACCTTC. Translation gives CSARDQGGHYGYTF.